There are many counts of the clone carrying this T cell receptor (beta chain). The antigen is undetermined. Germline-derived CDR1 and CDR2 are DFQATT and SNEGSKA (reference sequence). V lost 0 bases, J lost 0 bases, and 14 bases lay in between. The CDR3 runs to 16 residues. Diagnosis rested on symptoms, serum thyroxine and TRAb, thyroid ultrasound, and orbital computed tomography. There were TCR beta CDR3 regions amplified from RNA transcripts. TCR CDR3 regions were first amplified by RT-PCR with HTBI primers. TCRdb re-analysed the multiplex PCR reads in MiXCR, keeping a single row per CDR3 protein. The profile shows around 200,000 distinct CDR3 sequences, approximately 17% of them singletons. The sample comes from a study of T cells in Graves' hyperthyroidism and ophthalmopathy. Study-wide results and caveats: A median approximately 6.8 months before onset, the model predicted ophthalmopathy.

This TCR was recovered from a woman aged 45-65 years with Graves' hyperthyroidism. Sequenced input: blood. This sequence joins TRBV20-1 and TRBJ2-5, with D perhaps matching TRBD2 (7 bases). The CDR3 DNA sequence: TGCAGTGCTAGAGAGGGGGGGGCCAGGGACCAAGAGACCCAGTACTTC. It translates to CSAREGGARDQETQYF.